These 3 T cell receptor beta chains originate from one sample sequenced in a study of blood T cell repertoires in COVID-19. The repertoire was sequenced with immunoSEQ multiplex PCR; TCRdb's copy has only in-frame clones and lacks some. This sample carries nearly 45,000 clones, roughly 80% of them seen once, and the ten largest clones take less than 50%. The sequencing input was peripheral blood. Receptors originate from a human donor in a cohort sampled during active COVID-19.

The rearrangement links TRBV30 to TRBJ1-5; 9 bases agree with TRBD1. From germline, CDR1 is GTSNPN and CDR2 SVGIG (reference sequence). CDR3 length equals 17 residues. J gave up 4 bases and V 2 bases, and 12 bases lay outside the gene matches. CDR3 loop: CAWSLFHGQGSNQPQHF. For the CDR3, the DNA is TGTGCCTGGAGTTTGTTTCATGGACAGGGGTCGAATCAGCCCCAGCATTTT.

The genes are TRBV3-1 (or the pseudogene TRBV3-2) and TRBJ1-1; no reliable D call. Germline lookup yields CDR1 LGHDT and CDR2 YNNKEL (reference sequence). Trimming removed 4 bases from V and 5 bases from J, with 14 bases in between. The CDR3 sequence is 14 residues long. The CDR3 protein is CASSPPDRGTEAFF. In nucleotides, the CDR3 is TGTGCCAGCAGCCCACCTGACCGAGGAACTGAAGCTTTCTTT.

This clone was observed a single time. The V gene is TRBV18, the J gene TRBJ1-1; D possibly corresponds to TRBD1 (5 bases). The CDR3 contains 17 residues. Germline V CDR1 and CDR2: KGHSH, LQKENI. Trimming stripped 4 bases from V and 1 base from J, with 19 bases between. The CDR3 DNA follows: TGTGCCAGCTCACGGCTAATATGGGGCAGTACGAACACTGAAGCTTTCTTT. Translation gives CASSRLIWGSTNTEAFF.